This TCR beta chain derives from a study of cytomegalovirus exposure and HLA in healthy donors. Turning to the study itself: The Caucasian-associated ancestry cluster held less than 85% of around 380 genotyped donors. Findings and caveats of the study: Among the sequence variants, a highly shared cluster was likely an artifact of sequencing. Evidence from a later analysis indicated that most CMV-associated TCR beta chains looked HLA-restricted. Productive rates of about 90% or about 30% were seen for most TCR beta V segments in an earlier analysis.

A multiplex PCR was run with 60 Vbeta primers and 13 Jbeta primers. Generated by immunoSEQ multiplex PCR, the TCRdb table keeps only in-frame clones and is missing some. The repertoire consists of around 120,000 clones, with 84% occurring once and the leading ten covering under 3.5%. In the case of this clone: What it binds is unknown.

V dropped 6 bases and J dropped 2 bases, with 11 bases sitting between them. Germline V gene data show CDR1 as SNHLY and CDR2 as FYNNEI. The CDR3 is made up of 15 amino acids. The V and J genes are TRBV2 and TRBJ1-6, with D unclear. What was sequenced was PBMCs. The receptor was derived from a man aged 50 to 59 in good health and CMV-seronegative. The CDR3 DNA is TGTGCCAGCAGGACTGAGGGCACCTATAATTCACCCCTCCACTTT. Its protein product is CASRTEGTYNSPLHF.